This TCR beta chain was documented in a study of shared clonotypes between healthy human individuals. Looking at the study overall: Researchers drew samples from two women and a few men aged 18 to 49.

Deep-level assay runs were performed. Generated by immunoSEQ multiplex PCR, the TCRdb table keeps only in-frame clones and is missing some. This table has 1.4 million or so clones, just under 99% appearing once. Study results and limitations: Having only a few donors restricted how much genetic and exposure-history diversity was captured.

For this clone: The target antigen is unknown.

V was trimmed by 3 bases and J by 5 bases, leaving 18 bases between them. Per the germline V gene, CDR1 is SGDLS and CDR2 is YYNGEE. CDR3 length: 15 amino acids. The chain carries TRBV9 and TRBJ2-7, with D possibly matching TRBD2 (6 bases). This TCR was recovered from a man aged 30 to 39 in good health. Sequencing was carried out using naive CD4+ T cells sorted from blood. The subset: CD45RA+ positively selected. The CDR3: CASSGAGLRGNEQYF. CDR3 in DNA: TGTGCCAGCAGCGGCGCGGGACTCCGGGGGAACGAGCAGTACTTC.